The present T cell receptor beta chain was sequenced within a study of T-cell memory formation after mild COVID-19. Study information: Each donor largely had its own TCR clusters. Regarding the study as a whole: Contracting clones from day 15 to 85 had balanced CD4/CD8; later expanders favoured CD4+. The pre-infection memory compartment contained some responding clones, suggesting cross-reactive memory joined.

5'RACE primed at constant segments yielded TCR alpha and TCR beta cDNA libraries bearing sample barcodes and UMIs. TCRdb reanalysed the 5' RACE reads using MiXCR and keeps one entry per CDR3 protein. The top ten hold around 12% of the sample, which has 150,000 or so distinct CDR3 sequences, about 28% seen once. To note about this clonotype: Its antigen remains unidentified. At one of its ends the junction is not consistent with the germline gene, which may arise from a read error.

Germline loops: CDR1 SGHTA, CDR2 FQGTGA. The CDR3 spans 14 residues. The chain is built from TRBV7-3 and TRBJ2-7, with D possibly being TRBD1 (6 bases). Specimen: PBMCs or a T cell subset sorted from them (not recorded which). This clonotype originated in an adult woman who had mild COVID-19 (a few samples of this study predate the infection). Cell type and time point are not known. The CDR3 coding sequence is TGTGCCAGCAGCAACGTACGACAGGCCTACGATCAGTACTTC. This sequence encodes CASSNVRQAYDQYF.